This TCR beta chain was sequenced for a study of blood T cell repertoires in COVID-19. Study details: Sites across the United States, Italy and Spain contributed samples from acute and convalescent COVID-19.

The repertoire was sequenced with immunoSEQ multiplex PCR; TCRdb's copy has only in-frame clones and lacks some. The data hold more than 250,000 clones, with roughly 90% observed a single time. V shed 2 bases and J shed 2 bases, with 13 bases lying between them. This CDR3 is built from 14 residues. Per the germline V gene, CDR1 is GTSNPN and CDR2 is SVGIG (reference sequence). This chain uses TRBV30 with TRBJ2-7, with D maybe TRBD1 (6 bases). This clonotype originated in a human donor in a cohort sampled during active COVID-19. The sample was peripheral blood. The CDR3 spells CAWSQQQGPYEQYF. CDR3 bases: TGTGCCTGGAGTCAGCAACAGGGCCCCTACGAGCAGTACTTC.